The clone carrying this TCR beta chain appeared many times. Its antigen is unknown. The sample belongs to a study of T cell repertoires in cytomegalovirus infection. Study as a whole: Public TCR beta signatures indicated both CMV infection and matching HLA type.

V gave up 1 base and J gave up 14 bases; unmatched junction bases: 5. CDR1 is SGHNT and CDR2 is YYREEE in the germline V gene (reference sequence). The CDR3 runs to 13 residues. General observations from the study: CMV carriers with the relevant HLA were identified by cumulative public TCR beta family frequency.

Using its own MiXCR run on the reads, TCRdb lists one record per CDR3 protein. The sample records around 350,000 distinct CDR3 sequences, around 18% being singletons. This chain uses TRBV5-4 with TRBJ1-6; 8 bases are shared with TRBD1. The sequenced material came from PBMCs. This sequence originates from a human donor in good health (CMV status not recorded). Some clones in this sample may be carry-over from other donors' samples. The CDR3 DNA is TGTGCCAGCAGCTTGCCCAACAGGGGGACCCTCCACTTT. As protein: CASSLPNRGTLHF.